What follows are 11 T cell receptor beta chains derived from one specimen sequenced in a study of T cell responses to AZD1222 COVID-19 vaccine. Clones were sequenced by immunoSEQ multiplex PCR, and TCRdb holds only the in-frame ones, with some missing. Here the sample spans about 160,000 clones, 80% to 95% being singletons. This specimen consisted of peripheral blood, obtained 28 days after the second AZD1222 dose. The receptors originated from an adult who received the AZD1222 COVID-19 vaccine.

In this sample, this clone turned up many times. This sequence joins TRBV5-1 and TRBJ2-7; maybe TRBD1 (5 bases). This CDR3 is 13 amino acids long. The V end lost 4 bases, the J end lost 1 base, and 9 bases lay between the germline ends. Germline CDR1 is SGHRS and CDR2 is YFSETQ. The DNA for the CDR3 is TGCGCCAGCAGCCAGACAGAGTCCTACGAGCAGTACTTC. Protein product: CASSQTESYEQYF.

The chain couples TRBV27 to TRBJ2-7; tentative D call: TRBD1 (6 bases). Trimming cost V 2 bases and J 6 bases, with 8 bases left between them. Germline V gene sequence: CDR1 MNHEY, CDR2 SMNVEV (reference sequence). CDR3 length: 12 amino acids. In DNA form, the CDR3 reads TGTGCCAGCAGTTTACAGGGGTTCGAGCAGTACTTC. Translation: CASSLQGFEQYF.

The chain combines TRBV5-8 with TRBJ2-2; D may be TRBD1 or TRBD2 (5 bases each). V was cut by 5 bases and J by 6 bases, with 14 bases left in between. CDR1 is SGHTS, CDR2 YDEGEE, per germline. The CDR3 spans 14 residues. The CDR3 here is CASRTGTRSGELFF. CDR3 nucleotides: TGTGCCAGCAGGACCGGGACCCGATCCGGGGAGCTGTTTTTT.

V and J are TRBV7-9 and TRBJ2-3, with 8 bases identical to TRBD2. With 5 bases clipped from V and 2 bases from J, the junction kept 6 bases outside the gene matches. Germline V gene sequence: CDR1 SEHNR, CDR2 FQNEAQ (reference sequence). The CDR3 runs to 15 residues. This CDR3 reads CASSLRAGVTDTQYF. In DNA form, the CDR3 reads TGTGCCAGCAGCCTAAGAGCGGGAGTCACAGATACGCAGTATTTT.

The chain is built from TRBV18 and TRBJ2-2; 14 nucleotides line up with TRBD2. V lost 3 bases to trimming and J lost 7 bases; unmatched junction nucleotides: 10. CDR1 and CDR2 from the germline V gene are KGHSH and LQKENI. The CDR3 runs to 18 residues. DNA of the CDR3: TGTGCCAGCTCACCGCTACCGGGACTAGCGGGAGCCGGCGGGGAGCTGTTTTTT. Its protein is CASSPLPGLAGAGGELFF.

The chain employs TRBV5-4 and TRBJ2-2; D gene ambiguous. V gave up 4 bases and J gave up 6 bases, with 10 bases separating them. Germline V gene sequence: CDR1 SGHNT, CDR2 YYREEE (reference sequence). The CDR3 extends over 13 amino acids. CDR3: CASSPKDAGELFF. The CDR3 DNA follows: TGTGCCAGCAGCCCCAAGGACGCCGGGGAGCTGTTTTTT.

As concerns this clone: Relative to the germline gene, one junction end is altered; a read error may explain this. This rearrangement joins TRBV27 to TRBJ2-7; 7 bases line up with TRBD2. Germline CDR1 MNHEY, CDR2 SMNVEV (reference sequence). This CDR3 spans 18 amino acids. The CDR3 reads CASSLSPIAIAGHYEQYF. The DNA of the CDR3 is TGTGCCAGCAGCTTATCGCCCATCGCGATAGCGGGCCACTACGAGCAGTACTTC.

The chain carries TRBV29-1 and TRBJ1-3; no clear D. Germline CDR1 SQVTM, CDR2 ANQGSEA. The germline V and J ends were trimmed by 1 base and 2 bases, with 6 bases remaining between them. CDR3 length: 13 amino acids. Here the CDR3 reads CSVEGGTGNTIYF. The CDR3 DNA reads TGCAGCGTTGAAGGGGGAACTGGAAACACCATATATTTT.

V and J are TRBV5-1 and TRBJ2-7; tentatively, D is TRBD2 (7 bases). CDR1 is SGHRS and CDR2 is YFSETQ in the germline V gene. Trimming removed 1 base from V and 3 bases from J, with 14 bases in between. This CDR3 spans 15 amino acids. CDR3 residues: CASSLLRGGDYEQYF. Written as DNA, the CDR3 is TGCGCCAGCAGCTTGTTAAGGGGGGGAGACTACGAGCAGTACTTC. The whole variable domain, filled in from reference TRBV5-1 and TRBJ2-7, reads KAGVTQTPRYLIKTRGQQVTLSCSPISGHRSVSWYQQTPGQGLQFLFEYFSETQRNKGNFPGRFSGRQFSNSRSEMNVSTLELGDSALYLCASSLLRGGDYEQYFGPGTRLTVT.

The chain combines TRBV5-1 with TRBJ2-3, with D possibly being TRBD2 (6 bases). The V end was cut by 2 bases, the J end by 6 bases, with 10 bases between. Per germline, CDR1 SGHRS and CDR2 YFSETQ. The CDR3 is 13 residues long. Here the CDR3 DNA reads TGCGCCAGCAGCTTACCGGGGGAGGATACGCAGTATTTT. It codes for CASSLPGEDTQYF.

The gene calls are TRBV28 and TRBJ1-6, with a weak D call TRBD1 (6 bases). With 8 bases removed from V and 7 bases from J, the gap between germline ends came to 15 bases. CDR1 is MDHEN, CDR2 SYDVKM, per germline. This CDR3 has 14 amino acids. In DNA form, the CDR3 reads TGTGCCAGCGATCTTACAGGGTCAAATTCACCCCTCCACTTT. Translated, it gives CASDLTGSNSPLHF.